This TCR beta chain originates from a study of blood T cell repertoires in COVID-19. The overall study: Samples representing acute and convalescent COVID-19 were sourced from the United States, Italy and Spain. PBMCs, B-cell-depleted T cells, or T cells provided the cDNA or gDNA that made up the material.

This clone was recorded a few times. Germline V gene data show CDR1 as MDHEN and CDR2 as SYDVKM. Trimming left V 6 bases short and J 8 bases short, with 10 bases between. The CDR3 sequence is 11 residues long. As handled by the study authors: Estimation of nucleated cell counts was performed using reference gene primer amplification. The data were produced by immunoSEQ multiplex PCR, yet TCRdb's version contains in-frame clones alone and is incomplete. V and J calls and clone size follow that table, whereas D and trimming were derived from the DNA. Of fewer than 300,000 clones listed, roughly 86% are singletons.

The source material was peripheral blood. The clonotype comes from a man between 35 and 55 years old who had recovered from COVID-19. The rearrangement uses TRBV28 and TRBJ1-1; TRBD1 is a possible D gene (5 bases). The CDR3 DNA follows: TGTGCCAGCAGGGGGCGACCAGAAGCTTTCTTT. Its protein product is CASRGRPEAFF.